The present TCR beta chain was sequenced within a study of breast tumors, draining lymph nodes, adjacent tissues. General study points: Data only fit, rather than demonstrated, lymph node origin of most tumor T cells.

TCRdb fed the multiplex PCR reads into MiXCR, producing one record per CDR3 protein. The sample lists roughly 80,000 distinct CDR3 sequences, approximately 20% occurring once. Comment on this clonotype: Its target is not known.

The lymph nodes were axillary draining lymph nodes from breast cancer patients. The germline V gene encodes CDR1 MNHEY and CDR2 SMNVEV (reference sequence). V gave up 5 bases and J gave up 2 bases; unmatched junction bases: 9. The CDR3 spans 16 residues. This clonotype originated in a female donor with breast cancer. Some clones in this sample may be carry-over from other donors' samples. V usage is TRBV27 and J usage is TRBJ2-5, with 9 nucleotides matching TRBD1. Sequencing was carried out using axillary lymph node tissue. CDR3 protein: CASSNTGGVGQETQYF. The CDR3 nucleotides read TGTGCCAGCAGTAACACAGGGGGCGTTGGGCAAGAGACCCAGTACTTC.